This T cell receptor beta chain is drawn from a study of cytotoxic CD8 clonotypes in ibrutinib-treated CLL. Study-wide background: Recorded responses included approximately 25 partial and 2 complete; following median around 73 months, approximately 15 stayed remitted and about 12 progressed.

This CDR3 contains 13 residues. V was clipped by 3 bases and J by 4 bases, with 11 bases between them. CDR1 and CDR2 (germline): SQVTM, ANQGSEA. The intended depth for sequencing was 1 in 200,000 to 1 in 1 million T cells. Repertoires were generated with immunoSEQ multiplex PCR, while TCRdb's copy carries only in-frame clones and drops some. The sample lists about 14,000 clones, around 60% occurring once. The source is a human donor with chronic lymphocytic leukemia. Here the sequenced sample was PBMCs, taken before ibrutinib treatment. The chain combines TRBV29-1 with TRBJ2-3, with D possibly being TRBD2 (7 bases). The CDR3 coding sequence is TGCAGCGTTGAGGGGGGGCGGGCAGATACGCAGTATTTT. Protein: CSVEGGRADTQYF.